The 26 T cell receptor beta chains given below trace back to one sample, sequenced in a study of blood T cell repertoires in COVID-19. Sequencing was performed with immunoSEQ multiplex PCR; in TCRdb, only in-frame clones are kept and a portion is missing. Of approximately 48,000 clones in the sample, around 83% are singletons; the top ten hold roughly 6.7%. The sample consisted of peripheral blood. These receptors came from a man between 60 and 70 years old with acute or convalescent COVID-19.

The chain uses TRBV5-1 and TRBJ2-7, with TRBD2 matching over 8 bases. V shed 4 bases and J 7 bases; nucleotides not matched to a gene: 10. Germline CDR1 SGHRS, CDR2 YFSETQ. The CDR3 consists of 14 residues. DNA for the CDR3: TGCGCCAGCAGCCGTAGCGGGACCCCGTGGGAGCAGTACTTC. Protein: CASSRSGTPWEQYF.

CDR3 DNA: TGTGCCAGCAGCCGGGGGGGGGACGGAGCCTACGAGCAGTACTTC. Its translation is CASSRGGDGAYEQYF. This chain uses TRBV11-3 with TRBJ2-7; 8 positions match TRBD2. The germline V gene has CDR1 SGHNT and CDR2 YENEEA. Trimming cost V 5 bases and J 2 bases; bases outside gene matches: 8. The length of the CDR3 is 15 residues.

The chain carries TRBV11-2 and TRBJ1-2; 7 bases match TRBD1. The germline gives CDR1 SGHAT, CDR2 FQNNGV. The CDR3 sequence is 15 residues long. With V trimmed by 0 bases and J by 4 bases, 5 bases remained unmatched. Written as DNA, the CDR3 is TGTGCCAGCAGCTTAGACAGGGGGGTTGGCTATGGCTACACCTTC. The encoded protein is CASSLDRGVGYGYTF.

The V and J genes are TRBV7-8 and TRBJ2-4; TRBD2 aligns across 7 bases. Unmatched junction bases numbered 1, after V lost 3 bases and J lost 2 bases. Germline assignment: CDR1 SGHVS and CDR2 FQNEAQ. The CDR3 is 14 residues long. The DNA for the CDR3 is TGTGCCAGCAGCTTCGGGGGGTCCAAAAACATTCAGTACTTC. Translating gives CASSFGGSKNIQYF.

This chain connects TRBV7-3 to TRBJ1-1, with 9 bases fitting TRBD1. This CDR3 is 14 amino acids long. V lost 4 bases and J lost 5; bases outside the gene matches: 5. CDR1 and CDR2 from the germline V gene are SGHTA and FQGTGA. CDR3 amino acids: CASSSTGGWTEAFF. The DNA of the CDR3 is TGTGCCAGCAGCTCTACAGGGGGCTGGACTGAAGCTTTCTTT.

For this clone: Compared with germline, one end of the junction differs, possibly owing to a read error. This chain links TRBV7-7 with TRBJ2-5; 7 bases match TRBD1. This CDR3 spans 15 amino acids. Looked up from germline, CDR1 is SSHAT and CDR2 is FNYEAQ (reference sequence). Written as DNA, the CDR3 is TGTGCTAGCAGCTTAGGGGGCGGCTCCGAAGAGACCCAGTACTTC. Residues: CASSLGGGSEETQYF.

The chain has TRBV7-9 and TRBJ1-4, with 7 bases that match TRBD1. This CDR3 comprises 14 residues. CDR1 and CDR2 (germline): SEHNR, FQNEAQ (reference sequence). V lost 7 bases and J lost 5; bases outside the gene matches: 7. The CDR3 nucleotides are TGTGCCAGCACTCCGGGACAGCTCAATGAAAAACTGTTTTTT. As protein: CASTPGQLNEKLFF.

The CDR3 loop reads CASSPGTSPYNEQFF. As DNA, the CDR3 is TGTGCCAGTAGCCCCGGGACTAGCCCCTACAATGAGCAGTTCTTC. V is TRBV19 and J is TRBJ2-1; the match to TRBD2 covers 9 bases. J gave up 2 bases and V 6 bases, and 5 bases lay outside the gene matches. CDR1 LNHDA and CDR2 SQIVND come from the germline V gene (reference sequence). CDR3 length equals 15 residues.

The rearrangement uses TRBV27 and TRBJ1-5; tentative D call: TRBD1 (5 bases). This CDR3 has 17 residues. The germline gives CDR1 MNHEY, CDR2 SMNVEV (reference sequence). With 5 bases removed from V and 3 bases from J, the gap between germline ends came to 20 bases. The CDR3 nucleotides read TGTGCCAGCAGTCTCAGGGCGGGGCCCGTTGACAATCAGCCCCAGCATTTT. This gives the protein CASSLRAGPVDNQPQHF.

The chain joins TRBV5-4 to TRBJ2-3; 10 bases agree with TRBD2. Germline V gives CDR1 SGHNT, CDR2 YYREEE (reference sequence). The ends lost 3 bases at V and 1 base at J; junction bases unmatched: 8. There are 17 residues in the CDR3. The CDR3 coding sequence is TGTGCCAGCAGCTCTTTCCGCGGGACTAGCGGCACAGATACGCAGTATTTT. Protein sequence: CASSSFRGTSGTDTQYF.

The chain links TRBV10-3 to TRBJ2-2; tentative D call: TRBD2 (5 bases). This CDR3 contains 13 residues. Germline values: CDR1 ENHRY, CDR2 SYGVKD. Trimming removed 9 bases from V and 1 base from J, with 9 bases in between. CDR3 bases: TGTGCCATTGGTCGGGGGAACACCGGGGAGCTGTTTTTT. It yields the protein CAIGRGNTGELFF.

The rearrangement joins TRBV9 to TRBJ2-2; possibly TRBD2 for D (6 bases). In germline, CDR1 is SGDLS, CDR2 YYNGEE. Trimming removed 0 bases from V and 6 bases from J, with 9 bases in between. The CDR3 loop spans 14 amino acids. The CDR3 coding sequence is TGTGCCAGCAGCGTAGCTACGGGGGCCGGGGAGCTGTTTTTT. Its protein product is CASSVATGAGELFF.

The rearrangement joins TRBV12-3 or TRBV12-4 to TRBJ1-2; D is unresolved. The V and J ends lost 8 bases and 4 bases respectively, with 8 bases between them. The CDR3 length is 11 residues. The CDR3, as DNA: TGTGCCAGCTTGACGGGCTATGGCTACACCTTC. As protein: CASLTGYGYTF.

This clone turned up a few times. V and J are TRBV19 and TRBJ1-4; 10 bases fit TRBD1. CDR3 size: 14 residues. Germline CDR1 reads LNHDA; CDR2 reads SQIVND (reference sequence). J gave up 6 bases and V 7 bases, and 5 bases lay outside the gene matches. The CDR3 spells CASTRTGGYEKLFF. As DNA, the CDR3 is TGTGCCAGTACCCGGACAGGGGGATATGAAAAACTGTTTTTT.

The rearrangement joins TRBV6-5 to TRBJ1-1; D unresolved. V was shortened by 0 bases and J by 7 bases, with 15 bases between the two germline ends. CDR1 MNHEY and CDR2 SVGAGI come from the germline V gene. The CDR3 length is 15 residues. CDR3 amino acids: CASSYSTHERGEAFF. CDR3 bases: TGTGCCAGCAGTTACTCGACCCACGAACGAGGTGAAGCTTTCTTT.

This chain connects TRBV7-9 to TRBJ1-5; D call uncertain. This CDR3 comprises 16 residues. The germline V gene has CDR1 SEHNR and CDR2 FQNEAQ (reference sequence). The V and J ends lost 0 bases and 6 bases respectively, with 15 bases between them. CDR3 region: CASSLAAAALGQPQHF. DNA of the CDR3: TGTGCCAGCAGCTTAGCGGCGGCAGCCCTGGGTCAGCCCCAGCATTTT.

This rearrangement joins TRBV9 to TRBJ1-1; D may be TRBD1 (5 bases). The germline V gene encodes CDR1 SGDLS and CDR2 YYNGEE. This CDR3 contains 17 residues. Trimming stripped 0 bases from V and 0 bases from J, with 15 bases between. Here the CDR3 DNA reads TGTGCCAGCAGCGTAGGGGTTGGGGGGTCAATGAACACTGAAGCTTTCTTT. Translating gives CASSVGVGGSMNTEAFF.

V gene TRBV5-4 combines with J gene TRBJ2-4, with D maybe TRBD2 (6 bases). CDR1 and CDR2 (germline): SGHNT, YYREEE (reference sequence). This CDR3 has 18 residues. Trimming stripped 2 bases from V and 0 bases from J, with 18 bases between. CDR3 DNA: TGTGCCAGCAGCTTTGGAGGGTCAGCCGGGATAGCCAAAAACATTCAGTACTTC. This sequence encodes CASSFGGSAGIAKNIQYF.

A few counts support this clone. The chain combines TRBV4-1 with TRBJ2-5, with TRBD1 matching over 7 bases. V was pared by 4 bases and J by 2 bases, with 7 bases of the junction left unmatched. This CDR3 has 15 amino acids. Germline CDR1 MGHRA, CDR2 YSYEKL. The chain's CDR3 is CASSLGDSDQETQYF. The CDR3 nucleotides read TGCGCCAGCAGCCTCGGGGACAGCGATCAAGAGACCCAGTACTTC.

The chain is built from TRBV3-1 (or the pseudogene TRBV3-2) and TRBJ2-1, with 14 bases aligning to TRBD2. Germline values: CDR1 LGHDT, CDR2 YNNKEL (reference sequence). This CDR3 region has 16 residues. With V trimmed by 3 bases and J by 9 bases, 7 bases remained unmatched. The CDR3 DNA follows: TGTGCCAGCAGCCAGCCGGGACTAGCGGGGGAGGCTGAGCAGTTCTTC. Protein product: CASSQPGLAGEAEQFF.

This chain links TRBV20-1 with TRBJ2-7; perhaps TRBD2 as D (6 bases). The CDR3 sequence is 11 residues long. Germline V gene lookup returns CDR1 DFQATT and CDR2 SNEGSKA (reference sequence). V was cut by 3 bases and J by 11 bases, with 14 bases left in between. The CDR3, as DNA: TGCAGTGCTAGGGAGGGGCCGAAAGAGTACTTC. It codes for CSAREGPKEYF.

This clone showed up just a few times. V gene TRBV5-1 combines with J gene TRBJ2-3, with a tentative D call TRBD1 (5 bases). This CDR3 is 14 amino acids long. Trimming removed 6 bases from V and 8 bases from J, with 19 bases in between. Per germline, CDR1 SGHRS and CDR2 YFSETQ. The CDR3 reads CASTRRGPPITQYF. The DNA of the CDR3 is TGCGCCAGCACTCGTAGGGGCCCCCCAATTACGCAGTATTTT.

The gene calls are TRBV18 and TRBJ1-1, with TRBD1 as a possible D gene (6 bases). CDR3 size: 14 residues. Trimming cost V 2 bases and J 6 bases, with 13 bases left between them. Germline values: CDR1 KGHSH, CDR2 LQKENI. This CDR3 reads CASSPVTQGPEAFF. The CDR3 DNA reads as TGTGCCAGCTCACCAGTAACCCAGGGGCCTGAAGCTTTCTTT.

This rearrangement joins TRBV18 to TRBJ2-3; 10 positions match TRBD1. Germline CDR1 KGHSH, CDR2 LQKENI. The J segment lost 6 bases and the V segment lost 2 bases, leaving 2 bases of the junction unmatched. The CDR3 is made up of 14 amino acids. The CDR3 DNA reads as TGTGCCAGCTCACCAGGGACAGGGGCGGATACGCAGTATTTT. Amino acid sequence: CASSPGTGADTQYF.

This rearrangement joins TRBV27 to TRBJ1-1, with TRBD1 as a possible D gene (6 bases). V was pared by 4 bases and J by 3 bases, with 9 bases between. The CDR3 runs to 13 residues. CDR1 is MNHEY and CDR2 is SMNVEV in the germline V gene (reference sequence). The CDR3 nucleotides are TGTGCCAGCAGTTCTCAGGGGTACACTGAAGCTTTCTTT. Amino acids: CASSSQGYTEAFF.

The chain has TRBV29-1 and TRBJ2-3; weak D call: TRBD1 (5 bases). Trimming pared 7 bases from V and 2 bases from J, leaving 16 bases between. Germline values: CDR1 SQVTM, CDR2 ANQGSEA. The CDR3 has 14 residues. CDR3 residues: CSAVGLGVTDTQYF. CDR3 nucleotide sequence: TGCAGCGCCGTGGGGCTAGGGGTCACAGATACGCAGTATTTT.